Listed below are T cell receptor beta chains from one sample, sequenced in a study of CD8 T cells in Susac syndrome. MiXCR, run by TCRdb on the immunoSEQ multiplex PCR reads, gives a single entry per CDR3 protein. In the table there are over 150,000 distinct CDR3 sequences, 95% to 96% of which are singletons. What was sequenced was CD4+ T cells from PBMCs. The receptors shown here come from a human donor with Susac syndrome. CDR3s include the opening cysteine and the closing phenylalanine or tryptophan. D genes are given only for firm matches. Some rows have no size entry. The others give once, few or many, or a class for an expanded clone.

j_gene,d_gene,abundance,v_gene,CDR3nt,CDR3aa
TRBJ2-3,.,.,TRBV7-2,TGTGCCAGCAGCTTGAGTAGGGATCGGGCAGATACGCAGTATTTT,CASSLSRDRADTQYF
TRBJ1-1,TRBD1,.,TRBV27,TGTGCCAGCAGTTTAAGGGACAGGGGAAATTTGGTTTTCTTT,CASSLRDRGNLVFF
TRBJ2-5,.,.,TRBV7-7,TGTGCTAGCAGCTTGGGCAGACAAGAGACCCAGTACTTC,CASSLGRQETQYF
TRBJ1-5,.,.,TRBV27,TGTGCCACCTCCCAACAGGGAACCCAGCCCCAGCATTTT,CATSQQGTQPQHF
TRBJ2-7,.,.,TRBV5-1,TGCGCCAGCAGCTTGGGGGAGCCATACGAGCAGTACTTC,CASSLGEPYEQYF
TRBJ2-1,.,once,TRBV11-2,TGTGCCAGCAGCTTAGGTGCCAGGTCGAGCAATGAGCAGTTCTTC,CASSLGARSSNEQFF
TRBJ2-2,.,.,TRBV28,TGTGCCAGCAGTTTATTCAACAGGGCGCTCGAGCTGTTTTTT,CASSLFNRALELFF
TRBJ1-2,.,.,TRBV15,TGTGCCACCAGCAGAGACGTTGCGGGGCGAGCTAACTATGGCTACACCTTC,CATSRDVAGRANYGYTF
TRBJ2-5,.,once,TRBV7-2,TGTGCCAGCTTCAGCGGGTGGGAGACCCAGTACTTC,CASFSGWETQYF
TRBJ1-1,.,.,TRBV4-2,TGTGCCAGCAGTTTAATCGGGGGAGACACTGAAGCTTTCTTT,CASSLIGGDTEAFF
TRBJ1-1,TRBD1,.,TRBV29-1,TGCAGCGTGGCCGGGACAGGGCACACTGAAGCTTTCTTT,CSVAGTGHTEAFF
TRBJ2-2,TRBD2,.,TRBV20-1,TGCAGTGCTAGACCAGCGGGAGGTTTCACCGGGGAGCTGTTTTTT,CSARPAGGFTGELFF
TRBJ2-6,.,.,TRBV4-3,TGCGCCAGCAGCCACGTCGTTGGGGCCAACGTCCTGACTTTC,CASSHVVGANVLTF
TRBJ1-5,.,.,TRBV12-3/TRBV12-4,TGTGCCAGCCTTGTGGGCGAAGGTCAGCCCCAGCATTTT,CASLVGEGQPQHF
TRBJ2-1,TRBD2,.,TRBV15,TGTGCCACCAGCGCACGGGGGGGCGGCCACAATGAGCAGTTCTTC,CATSARGGGHNEQFF
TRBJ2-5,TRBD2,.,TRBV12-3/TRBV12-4,TGTGCCAGCAGTTTAGAGGTGGGGACTAGCGGGAGCAGGGTGACCCAGTACTTC,CASSLEVGTSGSRVTQYF
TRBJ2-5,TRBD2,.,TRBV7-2,TGTGCCAGCAGCCAGAGCGGGAGAATAGAGACCCAGTACTTC,CASSQSGRIETQYF
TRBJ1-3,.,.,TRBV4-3,TGCGCCAGCAGCCAAGAGGGTCTCACCGCTGGAAACACCATATATTTT,CASSQEGLTAGNTIYF
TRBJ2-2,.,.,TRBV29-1,TGCAGCGTTCGGACGGCGGAGAGGTTGTTTTTT,CSVRTAERLFF
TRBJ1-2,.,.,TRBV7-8,TGTGCCAGCAGCCCTGACAGCTTATTCTATGGCTACACCTTC,CASSPDSLFYGYTF
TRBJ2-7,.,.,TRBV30,TGTGCCTGGACCCGAGGGCAGGGATTTACCTACGAGCAGTACTTC,CAWTRGQGFTYEQYF
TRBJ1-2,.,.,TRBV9,TGTGCCAGCAGCGCAGGTCAGGACGCCGGATACTATGGCTACACCTTC,CASSAGQDAGYYGYTF
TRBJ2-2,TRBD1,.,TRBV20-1,TGCAGTGCCAGAGGGACAGGGACCGGGGAGCTGTTTTTT,CSARGTGTGELFF
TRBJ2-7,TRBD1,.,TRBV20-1,TGCAGTGCTAGAGGGACAGGGTTTCTCGAGCAGTACTTC,CSARGTGFLEQYF
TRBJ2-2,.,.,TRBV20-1,TGCAGTGCTAGTCCCACATCAAGGACGAGAAGTTTAGCCGGGGAGCTGTTTTTT,CSASPTSRTRSLAGELFF
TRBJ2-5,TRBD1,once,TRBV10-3,TGTGCCATCAGTGAAGGGGGCGCAGAGACCCAGTACTTC,CAISEGGAETQYF
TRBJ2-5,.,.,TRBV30,TGTGCCTGGCAACTGGGGGGGCGAGAGACCCAGTACTTC,CAWQLGGRETQYF
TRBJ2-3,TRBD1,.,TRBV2,TGTGCCAGCAGTCGAGGACAGGGGGCTAGAGCCACAGATACGCAGTATTTT,CASSRGQGARATDTQYF
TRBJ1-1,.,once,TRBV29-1,TGCAGCGTCTCCCGGTGGAACACTGAAGCTTTCTTT,CSVSRWNTEAFF
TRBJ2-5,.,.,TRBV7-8,TGTGCCAGCAGCCGCTGGCAAGAGACCCAGTACTTC,CASSRWQETQYF
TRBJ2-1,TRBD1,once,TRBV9,TGTGCCAGCAGCGCCCGACAGGGTACAGACTCGGATGAGCAGTTCTTC,CASSARQGTDSDEQFF
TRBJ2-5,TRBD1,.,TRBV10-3,TGTGCCATCAGCCTGACAGGGGGCTCGGAGACCCAGTACTTC,CAISLTGGSETQYF
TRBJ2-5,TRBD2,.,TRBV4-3,TGCGCCAGCAGCCAAGTTTGGGCTAGCGGGAGCCCCAGCCAAGAGACCCAGTACTTC,CASSQVWASGSPSQETQYF
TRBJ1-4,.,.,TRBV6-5,TGTGCCAGCAGTCCCGACGGGAAGGCTAATGAAAAACTGTTTTTT,CASSPDGKANEKLFF
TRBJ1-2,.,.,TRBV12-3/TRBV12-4,TGTGCCAGCAGTTTACGGGGCGACTATGGCTACACCTTC,CASSLRGDYGYTF
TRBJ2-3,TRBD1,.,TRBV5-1,TGCGCCAGCAGCGGAAGCCCTAGGACAGGGTACACAGATACGCAGTATTTT,CASSGSPRTGYTDTQYF
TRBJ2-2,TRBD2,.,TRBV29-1,TGCAGCGTCGCTAGGACTAGTCCGACCGGGGAGCTGTTTTTT,CSVARTSPTGELFF
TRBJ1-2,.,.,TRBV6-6,TGTGCCAGCAATAGTCCGAGGGATGGCTACACCTTC,CASNSPRDGYTF
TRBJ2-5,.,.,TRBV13,TGTGCCAGCAGCTTAAGACAGGCGCGGGGGACTCACCAAGAGACCCAGTACTTC,CASSLRQARGTHQETQYF
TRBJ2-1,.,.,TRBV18,TGTGCCAGCTCACCAACTTCGACAGCTTACAATGAGCAGTTCTTC,CASSPTSTAYNEQFF
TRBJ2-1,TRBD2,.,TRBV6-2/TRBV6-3,TGTGCCAGCAGTCAGGGACTAGCGGTTCTCAATGAGCAGTTCTTC,CASSQGLAVLNEQFF
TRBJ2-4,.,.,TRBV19,TGTGCCAGTAGTGCAGGAGGCGGCGGTCTGGGCATTCAGTACTTC,CASSAGGGGLGIQYF
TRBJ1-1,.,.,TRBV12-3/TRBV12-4,TGTGCCAGCAGTTTGCAGGGGAGGACTGAAGCTTTCTTT,CASSLQGRTEAFF
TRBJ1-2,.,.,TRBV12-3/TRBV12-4,TGTGCCAGCAGTGGACCGGGTGGCTACACCTTC,CASSGPGGYTF
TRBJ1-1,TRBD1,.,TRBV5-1,TGCGCCAGCAGCTTGACAGGGGGTGGGATGAACACTGAAGCTTTCTTT,CASSLTGGGMNTEAFF
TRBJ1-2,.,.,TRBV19,TGTGCCAGTAGTACGGGCGGAGAACAGGGTTTCTATGGCTACACCTTC,CASSTGGEQGFYGYTF
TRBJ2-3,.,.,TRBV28,TGTGCCGATCCGATAGGGGAGGCACCGAGCACAGATACGCAGTATTTT,CADPIGEAPSTDTQYF
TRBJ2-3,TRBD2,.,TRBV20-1,TGCAGTGCTAGGGAGACTAGCGGGAGTGCGGATACGCAGTATTTT,CSARETSGSADTQYF
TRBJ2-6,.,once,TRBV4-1,TGCGCCAGCAGCCCGGTCTCTACGTCTGGGGCCAACGTCCTGACTTTC,CASSPVSTSGANVLTF
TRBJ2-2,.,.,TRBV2,TGTGCCAGCCGAGAGGCAGTAGGCGGGGAGCTGTTTTTT,CASREAVGGELFF
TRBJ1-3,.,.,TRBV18,TGTGCCAGCTCACATACCCGGGACCCCAAGGGCTCTGGAAACACCATATATTTT,CASSHTRDPKGSGNTIYF
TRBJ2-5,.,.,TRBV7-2,TGTGCCAGCAGCCAATCGGCCGCGTACCAAGAGACCCAGTACTTC,CASSQSAAYQETQYF
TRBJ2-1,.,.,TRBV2,TGTGCCAGCAGTGATAACAGAGGAGACAATGAGCAGTTCTTC,CASSDNRGDNEQFF
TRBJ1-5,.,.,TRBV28,TGTGCCAGCAGTTACCCCGACAGGTACCAGCCCCAGCATTTT,CASSYPDRYQPQHF
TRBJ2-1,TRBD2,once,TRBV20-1,TGCAGTGCTAGAGATGGGCGGGAGCTTCTACGCAATGAGCAGTTCTTC,CSARDGRELLRNEQFF
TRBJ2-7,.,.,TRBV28,TGTGCCAGCGGATCGACACTCCCCTCCGAGCAGTACTTC,CASGSTLPSEQYF
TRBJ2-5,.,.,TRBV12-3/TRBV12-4,TGTGCCAGCAGTCTCGGGGGTAATGGGGAGACCCAGTACTTC,CASSLGGNGETQYF
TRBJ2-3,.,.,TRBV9,TGTGCCAGCAGCATGGGGCCAGGGGACGATACGCAGTATTTT,CASSMGPGDDTQYF